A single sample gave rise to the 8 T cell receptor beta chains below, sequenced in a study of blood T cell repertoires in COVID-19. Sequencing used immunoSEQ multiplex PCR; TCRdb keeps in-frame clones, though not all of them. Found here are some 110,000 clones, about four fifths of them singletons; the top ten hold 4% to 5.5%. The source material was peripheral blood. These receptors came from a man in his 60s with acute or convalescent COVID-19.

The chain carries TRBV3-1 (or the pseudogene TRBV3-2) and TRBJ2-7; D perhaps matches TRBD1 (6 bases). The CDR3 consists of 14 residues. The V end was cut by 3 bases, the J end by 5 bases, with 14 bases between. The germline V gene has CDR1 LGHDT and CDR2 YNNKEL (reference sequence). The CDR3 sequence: CASSQSYREDEQYF. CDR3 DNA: TGTGCCAGCAGCCAGTCTTACAGGGAAGACGAGCAGTACTTC.

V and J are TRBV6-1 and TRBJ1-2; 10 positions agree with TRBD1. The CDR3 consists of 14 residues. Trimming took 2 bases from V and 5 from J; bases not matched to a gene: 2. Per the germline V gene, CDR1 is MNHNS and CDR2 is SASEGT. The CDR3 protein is CASSESDRGYGYTF. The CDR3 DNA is TGTGCCAGCAGTGAATCGGACAGGGGGTATGGCTACACCTTC.

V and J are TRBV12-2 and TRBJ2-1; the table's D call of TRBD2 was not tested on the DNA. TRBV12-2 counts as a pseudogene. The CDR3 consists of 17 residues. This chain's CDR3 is CASRFIPGLAKYNEQFF. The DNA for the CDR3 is TGTGCAAGTCGCTTCATACCCGGACTAGCAAAATACAATGAGCAGTTCTTC.

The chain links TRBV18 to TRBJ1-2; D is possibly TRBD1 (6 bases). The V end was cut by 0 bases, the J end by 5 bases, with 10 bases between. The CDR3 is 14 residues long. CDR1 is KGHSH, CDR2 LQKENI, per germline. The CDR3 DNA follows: TGTGCCAGCTCACCACCGAGGGGGGGGTATGGCTACACCTTC. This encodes CASSPPRGGYGYTF.

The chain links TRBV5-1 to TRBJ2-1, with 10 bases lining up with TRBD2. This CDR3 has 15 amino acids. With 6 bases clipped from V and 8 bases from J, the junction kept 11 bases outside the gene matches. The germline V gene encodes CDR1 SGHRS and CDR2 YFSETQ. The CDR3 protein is CASMVPSGSGDEQFF. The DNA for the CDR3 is TGCGCCAGCATGGTTCCTAGCGGGAGTGGGGATGAGCAGTTCTTC.

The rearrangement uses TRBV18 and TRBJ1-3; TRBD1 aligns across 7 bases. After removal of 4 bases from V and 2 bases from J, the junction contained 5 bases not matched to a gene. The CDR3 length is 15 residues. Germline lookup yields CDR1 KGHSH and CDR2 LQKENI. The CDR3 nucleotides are TGTGCCAGCTCACGGGTGCAGGGGGCTGGAAACACCATATATTTT. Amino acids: CASSRVQGAGNTIYF.

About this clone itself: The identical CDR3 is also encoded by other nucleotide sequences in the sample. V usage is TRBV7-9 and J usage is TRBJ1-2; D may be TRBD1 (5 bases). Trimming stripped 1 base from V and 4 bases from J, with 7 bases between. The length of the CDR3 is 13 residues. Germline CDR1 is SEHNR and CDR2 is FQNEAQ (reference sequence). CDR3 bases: TGTGCCAGCAGCTTAGGACAGTCCTATGGCTACACCTTC. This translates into CASSLGQSYGYTF.

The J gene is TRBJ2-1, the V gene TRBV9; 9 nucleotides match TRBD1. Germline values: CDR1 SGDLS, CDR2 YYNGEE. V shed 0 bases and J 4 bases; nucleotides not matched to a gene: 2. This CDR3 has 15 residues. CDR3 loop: CASSVGQGGYNEQFF. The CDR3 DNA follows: TGTGCCAGCAGCGTAGGACAGGGGGGATACAATGAGCAGTTCTTC.